The present TCR beta chain was sequenced within a study of CD8 T cells in Susac syndrome. Random-hexamer reverse transcription was applied to roughly 0.5 to 1 ug RNA. In TCRdb, the immunoSEQ multiplex PCR reads were re-called with MiXCR into one record per CDR3 protein. The sample has about 150,000 distinct CDR3 sequences; more than 95% are singletons. The CDR3 contains 14 residues. Trimming at V came to 4 bases and at J to 7 bases, leaving 5 bases not matched to a gene. Looked up from germline, CDR1 is LGHNA and CDR2 is YSLEER. This clonotype is a singleton in its sample. The chain employs TRBV4-3 and TRBJ1-5; 9 bases line up with TRBD1. Sequencing input: CD4+ T cells from PBMCs. This TCR was sampled from a human donor with Susac syndrome. The CDR3 coding sequence is TGCGCCAGCAGCCCTAGGACAGGGGAACAGCCCCAGCATTTT. Translation: CASSPRTGEQPQHF.